The 7 T cell receptor beta chains below all came from one sample that was sequenced in a study of blood T cell repertoires in COVID-19. The data were produced by immunoSEQ multiplex PCR, yet TCRdb's version contains in-frame clones alone and is incomplete. The sample records some 100,000 clones, roughly 88% being singletons. Sequencing was done on a sample of peripheral blood. The receptors were sampled from a middle-aged man with COVID-19, enrolled during active disease.

This clone has a handful of counts. The chain joins TRBV5-1 to TRBJ1-5; D is possibly TRBD1 (5 bases). Germline CDR1 SGHRS, CDR2 YFSETQ. This CDR3 has 15 residues. Trimming removed 0 bases at V and 4 bases at J, with 11 bases between. The CDR3: CASSLGQGGNQPQHF. The CDR3, as DNA: TGCGCCAGCAGCTTGGGGCAGGGAGGAAATCAGCCCCAGCATTTT.

The count of this clone is one. The rearrangement links TRBV5-1 to TRBJ1-1, with unresolved D. The CDR3 loop spans 14 amino acids. CDR1 is SGHRS, CDR2 YFSETQ, per germline. With 0 bases removed from V and 0 bases from J, the gap between germline ends came to 6 bases. CDR3 protein: CASSLEGVNTEAFF. CDR3 bases: TGCGCCAGCAGCTTGGAAGGAGTGAACACTGAAGCTTTCTTT. Filled out from reference TRBV5-1 and TRBJ1-1, the complete variable domain reads KAGVTQTPRYLIKTRGQQVTLSCSPISGHRSVSWYQQTPGQGLQFLFEYFSETQRNKGNFPGRFSGRQFSNSRSEMNVSTLELGDSALYLCASSLEGVNTEAFFGQGTRLTVV.

V usage is TRBV3-1 (or the pseudogene TRBV3-2) and J usage is TRBJ1-3; 7 bases agree with TRBD1. This CDR3 region has 15 residues. With 4 bases clipped from V and 2 bases from J, the junction kept 5 bases outside the gene matches. The V gene's germline CDR1 is LGHDT and CDR2 YNNKEL (reference sequence). The CDR3 loop is CASSLHDRAGNTIYF. The CDR3, as DNA: TGTGCCAGCAGCCTTCACGACAGGGCTGGAAACACCATATATTTT.

The chain recombines TRBV9 with TRBJ2-1; 14 bases fit TRBD2. Germline assignment: CDR1 SGDLS and CDR2 YYNGEE. This CDR3 is built from 15 residues. The V gene end was trimmed by 3 bases and the J gene end by 10 bases; junction bases not matched to a gene: 6. This chain's CDR3 is CASSATSGGVWEQFF. In DNA, the CDR3 is TGTGCCAGCAGCGCGACTAGCGGGGGGGTTTGGGAGCAGTTCTTC.

The rearrangement joins TRBV7-9 to TRBJ1-6, with unresolved D. Germline values: CDR1 SEHNR, CDR2 FQNEAQ (reference sequence). The CDR3 has 15 residues. V was cut by 5 bases and J by 0 bases, with 8 bases left in between. The DNA for the CDR3 is TGTGCCAGCAGCCTACAGTCCTCCTATAATTCACCCCTCCACTTT. It yields the protein CASSLQSSYNSPLHF.

J is TRBJ1-1 and V is TRBV9; 8 bases align to TRBD1. There are 13 residues in the CDR3. Looked up from germline, CDR1 is SGDLS and CDR2 is YYNGEE. The trim removed 3 bases at V and 4 bases at J, leaving 2 bases unmatched. The CDR3 DNA follows: TGTGCCAGCAGCGGACAGGGGATCACTGAAGCTTTCTTT. Translated: CASSGQGITEAFF.

The chain carries TRBV6-5 and TRBJ1-1; D is unclear. Looked up from germline, CDR1 is MNHEY and CDR2 is SVGAGI. The length of the CDR3 is 13 residues. V was shortened by 5 bases and J by 1 base, with 8 bases between the two germline ends. DNA of the CDR3: TGTGCCAGCAGTATAACAGCGAACACTGAAGCTTTCTTT. Residues: CASSITANTEAFF.